This section outlines one T cell receptor (beta chain) sequence together with its context. The target of this receptor is not known. Base-call qualities are not available, and no considerably larger clone is one nucleotide away. For CDR1 and CDR2, the germline V gene (reference sequence) lists SEHNR and FQNEAQ. From cysteine to phenylalanine, the CDR3 is 15 amino acids long. Only CDR3 DNA remains: 45 bases, in frame from the first base. V is cut by 7 bases and J by 4 bases, and the space between the germline ends is 20 bases. These data originate in a study of T cell repertoires and HLA-DP antigens listed by TCRdb under 2018. At the level of the whole study: An in vitro model of CD4+ T cell alloreactivity against allogeneic HLA-DP presented by transduced HeLa cells was used in the study. One alloantigen differed from self by one peptide-binding groove amino acid, whereas the other differed by ten, modelling structurally similar versus dissimilar alloantigens. Average DNA input was approximately 220 ng for sorted CD137+CD4+ samples, compared with 1,200 ng for pre-culture CD4+ samples. The three donors were two male and one female, with ages ranging from the 18-to-29 to the 60-to-69 age band.

Summary of the overall study and its limitations: An average cumulative frequency of around 40% against one allele and about 48% against the other was found for clones undetected before culture. The naive and memory CD4+ repertoires were not analysed as separate populations. The study was limited by having just a few donors, by relying on a non-physiological HeLa antigen-presenting system, and by using total CD4+ cells as responders. Similar clonality (about 0.41) was observed for sorted CD137+ cells against both alloantigens, and this clonality was much higher than that observed in pre-culture samples (around 0.04).

The immunoSEQ multiplex PCR, with forward primers for 54 TRBV segments and reverse primers for 13 TRBJ segments, was used to amplify TCRB CDR3 regions. Pre-culture CD4+ samples were sequenced at deep resolution, targeting hundreds of thousands of T cell genomes. Sequencing of the amplicons on an Illumina HiSeq System generated 87 bp reads spanning the CDR3. Processing in the source paper ran as follows. Reads were corrected for PCR and sequencing errors, and CDR3 regions were defined by alignment to IMGT reference sequences. Synthetic template pools were used to estimate template counts and unique rearrangement counts. Clonality was computed by subtracting Pielou's evenness from 1. Richness was estimated with the Daley-Smith estimator. Repertoire overlap was measured with Morisita's index. A clone counted as low-abundance if it appeared in cultured samples but went undetected in the pre-culture repertoire of the same donor. This immuneACCESS table, as held by TCRdb, lists in-frame sequences with V and J called but not all clones. Of the missing ones, under half trace to an unresolved V gene in checked studies; the others have no known cause. That table supplies the V and J calls and clone size; D and trimming were determined from the DNA. This sample lists around 90,000 clones; 86% were detected once. Roughly 1.5% of the sample comes from the top ten.

Untouched CD4+ T cells were isolated from Ficoll-separated PBMC by magnetic bead negative selection, reaching an average purity of around 98%. Untouched CD4+ T cells were isolated with magnetic beads from Ficoll-separated PBMC, and a purity of roughly 98% was reached with negligible CD8+ contamination. Peripheral blood mononuclear cells came from the buffy coats of a few healthy blood donors, who served as the study's donors. CMV seronegative status was shared by all three donors. Genomic DNA was extracted with the DNeasy Blood & Tissue Kit. TCRB sequencing was performed on genomic DNA from sorted CD137+CD4+ cells and pre-culture CD4+ baseline samples from each subject.

The receptor was isolated from a man aged 50-59 years in good health and CMV-seronegative. The sequenced sample was CD4+ T cells from PBMCs. The chain is made from TRBV7-9 and TRBJ2-7; a tentative D call is TRBD1 (7 bases match). The nucleotide sequence reads TGTGCCAGCACTCTCCAGGGGGGTAGCGGTTACGAGCAGTACTTC. It translates to CASTLQGGSGYEQYF.